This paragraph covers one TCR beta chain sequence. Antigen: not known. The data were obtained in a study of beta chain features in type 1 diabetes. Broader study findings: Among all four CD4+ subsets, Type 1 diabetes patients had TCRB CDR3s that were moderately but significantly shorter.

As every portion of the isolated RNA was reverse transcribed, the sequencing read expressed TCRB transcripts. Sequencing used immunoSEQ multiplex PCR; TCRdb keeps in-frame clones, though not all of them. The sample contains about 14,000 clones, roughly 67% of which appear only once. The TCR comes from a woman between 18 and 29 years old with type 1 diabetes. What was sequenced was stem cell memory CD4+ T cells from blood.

The CDR3 sequence is CASSPRQGETQYF. CDR3 in DNA: TGCGCCAGCAGCCCCCGACAGGGAGAGACCCAGTACTTC. The J gene is TRBJ2-5, the V gene TRBV5-1, with TRBD1 identical over 7 bases. Trimming took 4 bases from V and 4 from J; bases not matched to a gene: 4. CDR3 length: 13 amino acids. Germline assignment: CDR1 SGHRS and CDR2 YFSETQ.